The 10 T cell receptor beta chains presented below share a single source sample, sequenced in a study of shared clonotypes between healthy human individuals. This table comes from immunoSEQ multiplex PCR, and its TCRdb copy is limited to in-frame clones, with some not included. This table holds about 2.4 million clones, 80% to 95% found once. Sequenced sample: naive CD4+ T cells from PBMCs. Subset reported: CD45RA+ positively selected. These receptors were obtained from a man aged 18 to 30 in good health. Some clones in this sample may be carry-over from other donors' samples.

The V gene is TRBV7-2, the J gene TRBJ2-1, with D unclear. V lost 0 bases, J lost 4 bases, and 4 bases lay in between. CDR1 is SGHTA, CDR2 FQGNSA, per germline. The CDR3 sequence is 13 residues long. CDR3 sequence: CASSLAAYNEQFF. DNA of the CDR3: TGTGCCAGCAGCTTAGCGGCTTACAATGAGCAGTTCTTC.

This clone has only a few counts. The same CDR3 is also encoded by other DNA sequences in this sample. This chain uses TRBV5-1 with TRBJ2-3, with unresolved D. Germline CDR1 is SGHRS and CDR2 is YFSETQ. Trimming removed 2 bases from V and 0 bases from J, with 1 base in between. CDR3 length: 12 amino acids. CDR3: CASSLSTDTQYF. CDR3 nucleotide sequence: TGCGCCAGCAGCTTAAGCACAGATACGCAGTATTTT.

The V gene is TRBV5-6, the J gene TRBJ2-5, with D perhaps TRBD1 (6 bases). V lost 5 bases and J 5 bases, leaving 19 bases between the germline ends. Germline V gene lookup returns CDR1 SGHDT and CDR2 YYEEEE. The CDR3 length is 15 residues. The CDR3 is CASSFTGQRWETQYF. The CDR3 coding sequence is TGTGCCAGCAGTTTTACCGGACAGCGCTGGGAGACCCAGTACTTC.

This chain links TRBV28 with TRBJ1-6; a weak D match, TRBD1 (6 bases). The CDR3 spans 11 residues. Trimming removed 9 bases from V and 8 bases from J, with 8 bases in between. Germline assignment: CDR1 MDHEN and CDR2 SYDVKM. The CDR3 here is CASRGDSPLHF. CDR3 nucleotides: TGTGCCAGTAGGGGGGATTCACCCCTCCACTTT.

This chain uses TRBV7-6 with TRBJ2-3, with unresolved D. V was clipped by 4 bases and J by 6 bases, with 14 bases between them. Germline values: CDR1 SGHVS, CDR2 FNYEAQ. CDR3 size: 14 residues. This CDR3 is CASSSGPLRDTQYF. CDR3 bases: TGTGCCAGCAGCTCGGGCCCCCTCCGGGATACGCAGTATTTT.

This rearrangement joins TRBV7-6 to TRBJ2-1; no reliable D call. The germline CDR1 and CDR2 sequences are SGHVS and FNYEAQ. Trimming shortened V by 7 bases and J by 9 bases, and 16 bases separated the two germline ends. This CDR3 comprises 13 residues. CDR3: CASNIGPSGEQFF. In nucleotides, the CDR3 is TGTGCCAGCAACATTGGTCCTTCCGGTGAGCAGTTCTTC.

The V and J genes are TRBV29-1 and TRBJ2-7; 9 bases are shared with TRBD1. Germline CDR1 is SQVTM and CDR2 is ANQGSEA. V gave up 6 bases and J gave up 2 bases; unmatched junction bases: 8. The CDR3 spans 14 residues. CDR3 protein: CSVGTRQGAYEQYF. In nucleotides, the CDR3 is TGCAGCGTGGGAACTAGACAGGGGGCCTACGAGCAGTACTTC.

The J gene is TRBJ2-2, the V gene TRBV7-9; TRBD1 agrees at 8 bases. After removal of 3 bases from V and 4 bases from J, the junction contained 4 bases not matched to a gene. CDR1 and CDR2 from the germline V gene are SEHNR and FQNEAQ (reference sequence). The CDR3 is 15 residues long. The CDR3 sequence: CASSFRQGPTGELFF. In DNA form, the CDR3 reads TGTGCCAGCAGCTTTAGACAGGGGCCCACCGGGGAGCTGTTTTTT. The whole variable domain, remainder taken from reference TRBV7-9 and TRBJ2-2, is DTGVSQNPRHKITKRGQNVTFRCDPISEHNRLYWYRQTLGQGPEFLTYFQNEAQLEKSRLLSDRFSAERPKGSFSTLEIQRTEQGDSAMYLCASSFRQGPTGELFFGEGSRLTVL.

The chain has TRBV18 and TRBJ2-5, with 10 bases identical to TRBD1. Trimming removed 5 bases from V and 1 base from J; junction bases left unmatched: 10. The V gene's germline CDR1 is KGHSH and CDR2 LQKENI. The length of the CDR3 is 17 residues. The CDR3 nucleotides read TGTGCCAGCTCAGTACGCGGGACAGGGGCATTCCAAGAGACCCAGTACTTC. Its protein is CASSVRGTGAFQETQYF. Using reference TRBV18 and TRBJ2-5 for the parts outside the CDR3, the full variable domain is NAGVMQNPRHLVRRRGQEARLRCSPMKGHSHVYWYRQLPEEGLKFMVYLQKENIIDESGMPKERFSAEFPKEGPSILRIQQVVRGDSAAYFCASSVRGTGAFQETQYFGPGTRLLVL.

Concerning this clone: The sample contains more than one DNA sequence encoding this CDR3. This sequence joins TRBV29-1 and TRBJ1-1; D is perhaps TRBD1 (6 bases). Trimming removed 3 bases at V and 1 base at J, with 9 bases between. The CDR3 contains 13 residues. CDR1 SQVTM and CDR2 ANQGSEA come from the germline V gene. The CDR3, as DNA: TGCAGCGTTGAGGGGGGCGGGAACACTGAAGCTTTCTTT. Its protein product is CSVEGGGNTEAFF.